This entry concerns a single T cell receptor (beta chain). Its target is not known. Germline CDR1 and CDR2: MGHRA and YSYEKL. V trimming: 5 bases; J trimming: 4 bases; junction bases outside the gene matches: 9. This CDR3 is built from 15 residues. The authors produced TCR alpha and TCR beta cDNA libraries with sample barcodes and UMIs by 5'RACE using constant-segment primers. One entry per CDR3 protein results from TCRdb running MiXCR on the 5' RACE reads. The sample includes 100,000 or so distinct CDR3 sequences, 11% of them seen just once. This specimen comes from a study of T-cell memory formation after mild COVID-19. The study's findings and limits: Cross-reactive memory appears to have joined, as suggested by some responding clones showing up in pre-infection memory. Clones which contracted sat mainly in CM and EM if CD4+, and in EMRA if CD8+.

The clonotype originates from a young man who had mild COVID-19 (a few samples of this study predate the infection). Cell type and time point are not known. Sequenced: PBMCs or a T cell subset sorted from them (not recorded which). The chain combines TRBV4-1 with TRBJ2-5; 8 nucleotides align to TRBD2. The CDR3 nucleotides read TGCGCCAGCAGCGGACGGGGGGGCCCGGGAGAGACCCAGTACTTC. Translation gives CASSGRGGPGETQYF.